What follows are 10 T cell receptor beta chains derived from one specimen sequenced in a study of T-cell memory formation after mild COVID-19. TCRdb re-called the 5' RACE reads through MiXCR, storing one row per CDR3 protein. The table records a few hundred thousand distinct CDR3 sequences, 8.5% to 9.5% of them present only once. The sequenced sample consisted of PBMCs or a T cell subset sorted from them (not recorded which). The origin of the receptors is a man between 18 and 35 years old who had mild COVID-19 (a few samples of this study predate the infection). Cell type and time point are not known.

The chain combines TRBV29-1 with TRBJ2-4; 7 bases align to TRBD2. The CDR3 has 13 residues. CDR1 is SQVTM and CDR2 is ANQGSEA in the germline V gene. J gave up 6 bases and V 3 bases, and 5 bases lay outside the gene matches. This CDR3 reads CSVDGGSGNIQYF. CDR3 DNA: TGCAGCGTTGACGGGGGGTCCGGAAACATTCAGTACTTC.

This clonotype was picked up one time. The rearrangement links TRBV19 to TRBJ1-1; tentative D call: TRBD1 (6 bases). V dropped 8 bases and J dropped 3 bases, with 16 bases sitting between them. The CDR3 sequence is 14 residues long. Germline V gene data show CDR1 as LNHDA and CDR2 as SQIVND (reference sequence). The CDR3 nucleotides are TGTGCCAGTGGGGGCAGGTCGTACGACACTGAAGCTTTCTTT. Amino acids: CASGGRSYDTEAFF.

This clonotype appeared a few times. The chain carries TRBV19 and TRBJ1-1; no firm D call. Per germline, CDR1 LNHDA and CDR2 SQIVND (reference sequence). V lost 3 bases and J lost 1, with 12 bases in between. The length of the CDR3 is 15 residues. CDR3 amino acids: CASSIIAGGNTEAFF. CDR3 bases: TGTGCCAGTAGTATTATAGCAGGAGGGAACACTGAAGCTTTCTTT.

In this sample, this clonotype turned up a few times. DNA of the CDR3: TGCGCCAGCAGTGACCCCGGGACTAGCGATAATGAGCAGTTCTTC. Its translation: CASSDPGTSDNEQFF. This chain uses TRBV10-2 with TRBJ2-1, with 10 bases fitting TRBD2. Unmatched junction bases numbered 6, after V lost 3 bases and J lost 7 bases. Germline V gives CDR1 WSHSY, CDR2 SAAADI. The CDR3 runs 15 residues.

This clonotype was seen at least ten times. J is TRBJ2-1 and V is TRBV20-1, with 8 bases fitting TRBD2. V lost 5 bases and J lost 7; bases outside the gene matches: 7. The CDR3 extends over 13 amino acids. CDR1 and CDR2 (germline): DFQATT, SNEGSKA (reference sequence). DNA for the CDR3: TGCAGTGCTGAACGGGGGGGTGGTAATGAGCAGTTCTTC. This encodes CSAERGGGNEQFF.

J is TRBJ1-2 and V is TRBV5-6; a weak D match, TRBD1 (5 bases). Trimming removed 1 base at V and 3 bases at J, with 10 bases between. Germline values: CDR1 SGHDT, CDR2 YYEEEE. The CDR3 totals 14 residues. CDR3 loop: CASSLYRLDYGYTF. In DNA form, the CDR3 reads TGTGCCAGCAGCTTGTACAGGTTGGACTATGGCTACACCTTC.

This clonotype appeared a few times. The chain uses TRBV4-1 and TRBJ1-1; D gene unclear. Germline V gene data show CDR1 as MGHRA and CDR2 as YSYEKL. The germline V and J ends were trimmed by 1 base and 2 bases, with 11 bases remaining between them. There are 15 residues in the CDR3. The CDR3 sequence: CASSQGWAGNTEAFF. The CDR3 DNA is TGCGCCAGCAGCCAAGGGTGGGCAGGCAACACTGAAGCTTTCTTT.

This clonotype was counted only a few times. This sequence joins TRBV4-1 and TRBJ1-5; 8 bases are shared with TRBD1. This CDR3 spans 15 amino acids. Germline V gene sequence: CDR1 MGHRA, CDR2 YSYEKL. V lost 1 base to trimming and J lost 5 bases; unmatched junction nucleotides: 4. CDR3 residues: CASSQGTGLYQPQHF. CDR3 nucleotide sequence: TGCGCCAGCAGCCAAGGGACAGGGCTCTATCAGCCCCAGCATTTT.

This clonotype has more than one count but fewer than ten. The chain employs TRBV5-1 and TRBJ2-2; D call uncertain. This CDR3 region has 15 residues. Germline CDR1 reads SGHRS; CDR2 reads YFSETQ. Trimming stripped 3 bases from V and 4 bases from J, with 13 bases between. The CDR3 region is CASSSSARGTGELFF. The CDR3 DNA reads as TGCGCCAGCAGCTCTTCGGCCCGTGGCACCGGGGAGCTGTTTTTT. The full variable domain, rest sourced from reference TRBV5-1 and TRBJ2-2, is KAGVTQTPRYLIKTRGQQVTLSCSPISGHRSVSWYQQTPGQGLQFLFEYFSETQRNKGNFPGRFSGRQFSNSRSEMNVSTLELGDSALYLCASSSSARGTGELFFGEGSRLTVL.

This clonotype showed up just a few times. The chain links TRBV2 to TRBJ2-1; 8 nucleotides line up with TRBD2. Trimming at V came to 0 bases and at J to 5 bases, leaving 6 bases not matched to a gene. CDR3 length: 16 residues. Per the germline V gene, CDR1 is SNHLY and CDR2 is FYNNEI. CDR3: CASSEAWRGADNEQFF. CDR3 nucleotide sequence: TGTGCCAGCAGTGAAGCGTGGCGGGGGGCCGACAATGAGCAGTTCTTC.